This T cell receptor (beta chain) was sequenced for a study of T cells in Graves' hyperthyroidism and ophthalmopathy. On this clonotype: The antigen is undetermined.

Amplified TCR beta CDR3 regions derived from RNA transcripts. Researchers ran a first-round RT-PCR on the TCR CDR3 using the HTBI primer set. TCRdb independently ran MiXCR on the multiplex PCR reads; one entry per CDR3 protein. Here the sample spans about 350,000 distinct CDR3 sequences, approximately 14% being singletons. This CDR3 has 17 amino acids. Per germline, CDR1 MNHGY and CDR2 SVAAGI. Trimming cost V 3 bases and J 1 base, with 15 bases left between them. Uncontrolled infection, other autoimmune disease, pregnancy or lactation led to exclusion. Findings and caveats of the study: Researchers report that a 13 V-J model separated ophthalmopathy from stable hyperthyroidism.

The chain carries TRBV6-9 and TRBJ2-2, with D uncertain. The receptor comes from a woman under 40 with Graves' hyperthyroidism. The sequenced sample consisted of blood. The CDR3 here is CASSYFTALLNTGELFF. The DNA of the CDR3 is TGTGCCAGCAGTTACTTTACCGCACTGTTGAACACCGGGGAGCTGTTTTTT.